This record looks at one T cell receptor (beta chain) sequence and its context. The entry originates in a study of T cell responses to AZD1222 COVID-19 vaccine. The repertoire was sequenced with immunoSEQ multiplex PCR; TCRdb's copy has only in-frame clones and lacks some. The repertoire consists of approximately 160,000 clones, with approximately 90% occurring once and the leading ten covering 1.5%. The germline V gene encodes CDR1 MDHEN and CDR2 SYDVKM. The CDR3 extends over 16 amino acids. The J segment lost 0 bases and the V segment lost 3 bases, leaving 4 bases of the junction unmatched. This material consisted of peripheral blood, taken on day 0 of AZD1222 vaccination. The V and J genes are TRBV28 and TRBJ1-5; 8 bases are shared with TRBD1. This TCR came from an adult in good health. The CDR3 protein is CASSFGTGVSNQPQHF. The CDR3 DNA reads as TGTGCCAGCAGTTTCGGGACAGGAGTTAGCAATCAGCCCCAGCATTTT.